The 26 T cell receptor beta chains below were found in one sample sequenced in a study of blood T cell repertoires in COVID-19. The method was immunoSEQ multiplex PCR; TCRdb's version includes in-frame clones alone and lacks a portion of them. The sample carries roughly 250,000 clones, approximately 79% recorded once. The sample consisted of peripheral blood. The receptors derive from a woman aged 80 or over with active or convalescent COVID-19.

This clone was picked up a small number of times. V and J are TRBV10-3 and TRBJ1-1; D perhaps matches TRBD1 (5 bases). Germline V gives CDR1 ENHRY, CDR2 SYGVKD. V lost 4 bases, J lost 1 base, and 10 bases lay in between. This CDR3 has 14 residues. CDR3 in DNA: TGTGCCATCAGTGTCCAGGGTTCGAACACTGAAGCTTTCTTT. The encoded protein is CAISVQGSNTEAFF.

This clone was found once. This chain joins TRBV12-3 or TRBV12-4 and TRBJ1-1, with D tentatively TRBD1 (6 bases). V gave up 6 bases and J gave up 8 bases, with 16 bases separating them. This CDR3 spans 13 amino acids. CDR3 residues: CASRPGGRGEAFF. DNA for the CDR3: TGTGCCAGCAGACCCGGGGGGCGGGGGGAAGCTTTCTTT.

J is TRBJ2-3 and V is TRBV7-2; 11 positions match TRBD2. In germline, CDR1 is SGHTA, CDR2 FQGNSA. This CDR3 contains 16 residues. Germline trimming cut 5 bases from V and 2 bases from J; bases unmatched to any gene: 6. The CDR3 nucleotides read TGTGCCAGCAGCCCTCGACTAGCGGGGACCACAGATACGCAGTATTTT. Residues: CASSPRLAGTTDTQYF.

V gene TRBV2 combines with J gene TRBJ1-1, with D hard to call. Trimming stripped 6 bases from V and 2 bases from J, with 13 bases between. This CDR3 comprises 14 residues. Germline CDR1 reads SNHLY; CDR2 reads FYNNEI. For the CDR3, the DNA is TGTGCCAGCAGGGCGGGAAACAGAAACACTGAAGCTTTCTTT. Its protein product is CASRAGNRNTEAFF. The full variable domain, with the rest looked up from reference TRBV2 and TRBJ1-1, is EPEVTQTPSHQVTQMGQEVILRCVPISNHLYFYWYRQILGQKVEFLVSFYNNEISEKSEIFDDQFSVERPDGSNFTLKIRSTKLEDSAMYFCASRAGNRNTEAFFGQGTRLTVV.

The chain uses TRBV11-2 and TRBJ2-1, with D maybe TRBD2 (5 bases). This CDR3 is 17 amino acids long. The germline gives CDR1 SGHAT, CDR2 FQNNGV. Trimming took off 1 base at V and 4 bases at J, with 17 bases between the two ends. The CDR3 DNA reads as TGTGCCAGCAGCTTAGGATCGGCTAGCCCGGCTTACAATGAGCAGTTCTTC. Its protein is CASSLGSASPAYNEQFF.

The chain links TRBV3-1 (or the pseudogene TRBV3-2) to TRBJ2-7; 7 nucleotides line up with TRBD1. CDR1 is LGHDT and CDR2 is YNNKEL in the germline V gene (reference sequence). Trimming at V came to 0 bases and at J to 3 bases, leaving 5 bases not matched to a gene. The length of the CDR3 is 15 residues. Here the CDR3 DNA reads TGTGCCAGCAGCCAAGACAGGGGGTTTATCTACGAGCAGTACTTC. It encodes CASSQDRGFIYEQYF.

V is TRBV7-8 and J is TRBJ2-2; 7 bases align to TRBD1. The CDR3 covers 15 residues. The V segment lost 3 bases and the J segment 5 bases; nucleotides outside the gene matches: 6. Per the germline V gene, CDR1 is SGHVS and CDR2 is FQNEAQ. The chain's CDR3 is CASSFDRVRTGELFF. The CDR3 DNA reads TGTGCCAGCAGCTTCGACAGGGTCAGGACCGGGGAGCTGTTTTTT.

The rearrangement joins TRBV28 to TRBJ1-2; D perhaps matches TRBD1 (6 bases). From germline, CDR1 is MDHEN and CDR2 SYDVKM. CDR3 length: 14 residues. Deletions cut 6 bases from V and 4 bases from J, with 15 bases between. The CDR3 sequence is CASRSGTPVYGYTF. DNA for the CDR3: TGTGCCAGCAGGTCCGGGACACCGGTCTATGGCTACACCTTC.

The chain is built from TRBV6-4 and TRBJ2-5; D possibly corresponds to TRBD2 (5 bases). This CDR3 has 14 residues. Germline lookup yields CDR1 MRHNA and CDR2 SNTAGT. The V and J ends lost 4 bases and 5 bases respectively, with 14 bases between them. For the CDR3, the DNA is TGTGCCAGCAGTGGTCAAGGTGGGAGTGAGACCCAGTACTTC. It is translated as CASSGQGGSETQYF.

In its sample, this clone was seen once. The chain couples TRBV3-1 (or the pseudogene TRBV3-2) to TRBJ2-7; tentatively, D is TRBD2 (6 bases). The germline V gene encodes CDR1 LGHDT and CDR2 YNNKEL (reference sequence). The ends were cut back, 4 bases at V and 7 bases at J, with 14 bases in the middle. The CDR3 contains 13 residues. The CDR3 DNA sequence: TGTGCCAGCAGCCCCTTATCGCGGGAAGAGCAGTACTTC. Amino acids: CASSPLSREEQYF.

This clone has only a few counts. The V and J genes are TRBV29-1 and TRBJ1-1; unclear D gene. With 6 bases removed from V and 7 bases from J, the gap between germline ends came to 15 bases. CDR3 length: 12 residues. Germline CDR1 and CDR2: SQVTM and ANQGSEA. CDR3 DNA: TGCAGCGTAGACCCCGTGAGGGTTGAAGCTTTCTTT. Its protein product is CSVDPVRVEAFF.

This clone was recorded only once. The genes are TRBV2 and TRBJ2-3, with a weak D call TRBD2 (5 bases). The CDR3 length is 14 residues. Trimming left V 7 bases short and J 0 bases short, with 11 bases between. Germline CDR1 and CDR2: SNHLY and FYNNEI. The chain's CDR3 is CASTKRTSTDTQYF. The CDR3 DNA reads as TGTGCCAGCACGAAGCGGACTAGCACAGATACGCAGTATTTT.

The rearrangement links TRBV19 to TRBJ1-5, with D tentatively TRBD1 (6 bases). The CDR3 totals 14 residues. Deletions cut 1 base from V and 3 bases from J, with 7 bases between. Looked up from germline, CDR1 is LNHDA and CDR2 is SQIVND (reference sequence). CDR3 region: CASSIGGPNQPQHF. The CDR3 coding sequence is TGTGCCAGTAGTATAGGGGGGCCCAATCAGCCCCAGCATTTT.

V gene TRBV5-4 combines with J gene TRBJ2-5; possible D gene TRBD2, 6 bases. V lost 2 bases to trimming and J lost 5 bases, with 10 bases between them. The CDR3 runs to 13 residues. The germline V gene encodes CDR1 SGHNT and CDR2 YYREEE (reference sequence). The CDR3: CASSFWGEETQYF. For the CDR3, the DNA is TGTGCCAGCAGCTTCTGGGGGGAGGAGACCCAGTACTTC.

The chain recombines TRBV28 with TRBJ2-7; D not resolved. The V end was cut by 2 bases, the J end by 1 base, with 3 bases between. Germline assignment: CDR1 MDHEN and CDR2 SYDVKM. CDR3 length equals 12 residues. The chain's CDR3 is CASSLTSYEQYF. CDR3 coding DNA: TGTGCCAGCAGTTTAACTTCCTACGAGCAGTACTTC.

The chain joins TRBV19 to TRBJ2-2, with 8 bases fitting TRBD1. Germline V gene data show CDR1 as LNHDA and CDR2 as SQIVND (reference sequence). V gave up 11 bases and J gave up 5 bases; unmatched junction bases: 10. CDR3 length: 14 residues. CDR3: CASKTRDRTGELFF. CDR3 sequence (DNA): TGTGCCTCAAAAACCCGGGACAGGACCGGGGAGCTGTTTTTT.

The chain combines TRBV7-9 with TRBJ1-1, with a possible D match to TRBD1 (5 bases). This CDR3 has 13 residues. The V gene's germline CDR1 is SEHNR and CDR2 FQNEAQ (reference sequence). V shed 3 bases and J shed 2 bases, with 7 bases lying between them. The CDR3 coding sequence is TGTGCCAGCAGCTTCAGGGCTAACACTGAAGCTTTCTTT. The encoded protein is CASSFRANTEAFF.

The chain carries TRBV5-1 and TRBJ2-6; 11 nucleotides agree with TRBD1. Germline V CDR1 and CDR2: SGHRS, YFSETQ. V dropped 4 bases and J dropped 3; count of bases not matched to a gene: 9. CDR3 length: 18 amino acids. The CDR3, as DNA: TGCGCCAGCAGCAGAGAAGGACAGGGGGCGGTTGGGGCCAACGTCCTGACTTTC. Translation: CASSREGQGAVGANVLTF.

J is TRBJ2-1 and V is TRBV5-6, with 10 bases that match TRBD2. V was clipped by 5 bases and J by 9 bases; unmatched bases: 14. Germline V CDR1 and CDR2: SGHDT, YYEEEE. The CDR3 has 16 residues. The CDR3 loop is CASSPGGPSGRSEQFF. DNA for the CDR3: TGTGCCAGCAGTCCGGGGGGGCCTAGCGGGAGATCTGAGCAGTTCTTC.

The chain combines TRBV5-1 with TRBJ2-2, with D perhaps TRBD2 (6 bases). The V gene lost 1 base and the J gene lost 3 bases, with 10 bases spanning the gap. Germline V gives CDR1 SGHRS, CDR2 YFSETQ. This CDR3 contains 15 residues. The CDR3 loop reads CASSLSEGDTGELFF. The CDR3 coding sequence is TGCGCCAGCAGCTTGTCGGAGGGTGACACCGGGGAGCTGTTTTTT.

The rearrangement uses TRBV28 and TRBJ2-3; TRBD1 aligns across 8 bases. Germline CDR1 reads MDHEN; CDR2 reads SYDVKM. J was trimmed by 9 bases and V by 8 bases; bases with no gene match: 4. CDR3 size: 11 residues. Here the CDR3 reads CASLDRGTQYF. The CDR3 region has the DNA TGTGCCAGCCTAGACAGGGGAACGCAGTATTTT.

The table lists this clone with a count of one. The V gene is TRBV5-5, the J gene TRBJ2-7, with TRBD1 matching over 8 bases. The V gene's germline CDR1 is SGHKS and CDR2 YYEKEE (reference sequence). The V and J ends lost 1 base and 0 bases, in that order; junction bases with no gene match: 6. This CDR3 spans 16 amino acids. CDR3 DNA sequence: TGTGCCAGCAGCTTGACCTTGACAGGGGACTCCTACGAGCAGTACTTC. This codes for CASSLTLTGDSYEQYF.

CDR3 DNA: TGTGCCAGCAGTTTAGCCGGGACAAGCACTGAAGCTTTCTTT. It encodes CASSLAGTSTEAFF. This sequence joins TRBV27 and TRBJ1-1; D perhaps matches TRBD1 (6 bases). Germline V gene data show CDR1 as MNHEY and CDR2 as SMNVEV (reference sequence). The CDR3 is made up of 14 amino acids. V lost 2 bases to trimming and J lost 4 bases, with 11 bases between them.

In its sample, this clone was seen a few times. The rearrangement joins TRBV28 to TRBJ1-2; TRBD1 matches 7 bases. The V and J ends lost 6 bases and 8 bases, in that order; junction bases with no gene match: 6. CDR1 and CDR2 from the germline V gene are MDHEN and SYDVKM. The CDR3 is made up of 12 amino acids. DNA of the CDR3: TGTGCCAGCAGGTCGGGACAGTTCGGCTACACCTTC. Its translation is CASRSGQFGYTF.

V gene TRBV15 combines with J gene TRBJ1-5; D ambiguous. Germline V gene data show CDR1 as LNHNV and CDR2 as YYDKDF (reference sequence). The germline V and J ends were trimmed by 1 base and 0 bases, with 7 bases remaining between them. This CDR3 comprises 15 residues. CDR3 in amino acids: CATSRARDSNQPQHF. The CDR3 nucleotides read TGTGCCACCAGCAGAGCCCGGGATAGCAATCAGCCCCAGCATTTT.

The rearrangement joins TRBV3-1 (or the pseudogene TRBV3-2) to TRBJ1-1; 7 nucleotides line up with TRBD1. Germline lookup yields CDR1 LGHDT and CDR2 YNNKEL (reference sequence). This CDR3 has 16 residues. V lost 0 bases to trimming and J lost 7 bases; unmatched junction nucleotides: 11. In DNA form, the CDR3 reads TGTGCCAGCAGCCAAGAATTAACAGGGGCCGGACATGAAGCTTTCTTT. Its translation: CASSQELTGAGHEAFF.